The 21 T cell receptor beta chains below all came from one sample that was sequenced in a study of blood T cell repertoires in COVID-19. Assay used: immunoSEQ multiplex PCR; TCRdb lists only in-frame clones, some missing. The repertoire holds about 360,000 clones, with more than 75% as singletons. Sequences were obtained from peripheral blood. Receptors were obtained from a human donor in a cohort sampled during active COVID-19.

V gene TRBV7-2 combines with J gene TRBJ1-5, with 10 bases lining up with TRBD1. In germline, CDR1 is SGHTA, CDR2 FQGNSA. V dropped 0 bases and J dropped 1; count of bases not matched to a gene: 3. The CDR3 is 17 residues long. This CDR3 is CASSLARGQGSNQPQHF. The CDR3 coding sequence is TGTGCCAGCAGCTTAGCGCGGGGACAGGGGAGCAATCAGCCCCAGCATTTT.

The chain has TRBV5-4 and TRBJ2-3; TRBD2 matches 8 bases. Per the germline V gene, CDR1 is SGHNT and CDR2 is YYREEE (reference sequence). There are 17 residues in the CDR3. J was trimmed by 2 bases and V by 0 bases; bases with no gene match: 8. The CDR3, as DNA: TGTGCCAGCAGCTTGGATCCTAGCGGGCGATTCACAGATACGCAGTATTTT. Translation: CASSLDPSGRFTDTQYF.

This clone was counted only a few times. This chain connects TRBV4-2 to TRBJ2-7; 8 positions match TRBD1. Trimming removed 4 bases from V and 3 bases from J; junction bases left unmatched: 23. This CDR3 is 20 amino acids long. Germline V gene lookup returns CDR1 LGHNA and CDR2 YNFKEQ. The CDR3 loop reads CASSLKDRDRLIRIRYEQYF. CDR3 nucleotide sequence: TGTGCCAGCAGCCTAAAAGACCGGGACAGGCTAATCAGGATCCGCTACGAGCAGTACTTC.

The V and J genes are TRBV14 and TRBJ1-1; 8 positions match TRBD1. Unmatched junction bases numbered 11, after V lost 4 bases and J lost 7 bases. This CDR3 spans 15 amino acids. In germline, CDR1 is SGHDN, CDR2 FVKESK. The CDR3 sequence is CASSRILRQGNEAFF. The CDR3 nucleotides are TGTGCCAGCAGCCGCATACTAAGACAGGGGAATGAAGCTTTCTTT.

V gene TRBV6-1 combines with J gene TRBJ2-2; TRBD1 matches 7 bases. V shed 2 bases and J 4 bases; nucleotides not matched to a gene: 4. Germline V CDR1 and CDR2: MNHNS, SASEGT. CDR3 size: 15 residues. The CDR3, as DNA: TGTGCCAGCAGTGAACAGAGGACAGGCACCGGGGAGCTGTTTTTT. The encoded protein is CASSEQRTGTGELFF.

The genes are TRBV5-1 and TRBJ2-2, with a tentative D call TRBD2 (7 bases). The V end lost 7 bases, the J end lost 8 bases, and 18 bases lay between the germline ends. The CDR3 runs 14 residues. Germline V lookup: CDR1 SGHRS, CDR2 YFSETQ. The CDR3 region is CASGPVGGPGELFF. In DNA, the CDR3 is TGCGCCAGCGGCCCAGTCGGGGGGCCGGGGGAGCTGTTTTTT. The whole variable domain, filled in from reference TRBV5-1 and TRBJ2-2, reads KAGVTQTPRYLIKTRGQQVTLSCSPISGHRSVSWYQQTPGQGLQFLFEYFSETQRNKGNFPGRFSGRQFSNSRSEMNVSTLELGDSALYLCASGPVGGPGELFFGEGSRLTVL.

The chain uses TRBV2 and TRBJ2-7, with a tentative D call TRBD1 (5 bases). The length of the CDR3 is 13 residues. In germline, CDR1 is SNHLY, CDR2 FYNNEI. The V end was cut by 5 bases, the J end by 3 bases, with 11 bases between. CDR3 loop: CASSMSGHYEQYF. The CDR3 region has the DNA TGTGCCAGCAGTATGTCAGGGCACTACGAGCAGTACTTC.

The chain joins TRBV5-8 to TRBJ2-7, with 13 positions matching TRBD2. V lost 2 bases, J lost 3 bases, and 14 bases stayed unmatched. Germline V gene lookup returns CDR1 SGHTS and CDR2 YDEGEE. The CDR3 extends over 19 amino acids. The CDR3 loop reads CASSFTRGLAGVFSYEQYF. The CDR3 nucleotides read TGTGCCAGCAGCTTTACGAGAGGACTAGCGGGGGTATTTAGCTACGAGCAGTACTTC.

The CDR3 loop is CASSLGTDQETQYF. In DNA, the CDR3 is TGTGCCAGCAGTTTAGGTACAGATCAAGAGACCCAGTACTTC. The chain employs TRBV28 and TRBJ2-5; D gene ambiguous. V lost 2 bases to trimming and J lost 2 bases, with 9 bases between them. The CDR3 contains 14 residues. Germline values: CDR1 MDHEN, CDR2 SYDVKM.

The chain employs TRBV11-3 and TRBJ2-1, with TRBD2 identical over 9 bases. The CDR3 is made up of 16 amino acids. Germline CDR1 is SGHNT and CDR2 is YENEEA. With V trimmed by 5 bases and J by 8 bases, 13 bases remained unmatched. CDR3 bases: TGTGCCAGCAGCGCCCCCGGGACTAGCAGATTCGATGAGCAGTTCTTC. Translation: CASSAPGTSRFDEQFF.

This clone has a single count. This sequence joins TRBV28 and TRBJ1-1, with 7 bases matching TRBD1. The CDR3 consists of 15 residues. Trimming removed 5 bases from V and 2 bases from J; junction bases left unmatched: 8. Germline lookup yields CDR1 MDHEN and CDR2 SYDVKM. The CDR3 DNA reads TGTGCCAGCAGTCCGCGGACAGGCCCCAACACTGAAGCTTTCTTT. Protein product: CASSPRTGPNTEAFF.

The V call is TRBV28, the J call TRBJ1-5, with D uncertain. The CDR3 spans 14 residues. Germline CDR1 is MDHEN and CDR2 is SYDVKM. V lost 4 bases, J lost 6 bases, and 13 bases lay in between. CDR3 coding DNA: TGTGCCAGCAGTTCCCCGGAGGGTGGTCAGCCCCAGCATTTT. It yields the protein CASSSPEGGQPQHF. Based on the CDR3 plus reference TRBV28 and TRBJ1-5, the full variable domain is DVKVTQSSRYLVKRTGEKVFLECVQDMDHENMFWYRQDPGLGLRLIYFSYDVKMKEKGDIPEGYSVSREKKERFSLILESASTNQTSMYLCASSSPEGGQPQHFGDGTRLSIL.

The CDR3 reads CASSIEGPGTGENYGYTF. The DNA for the CDR3 is TGTGCCAGTAGTATAGAAGGCCCCGGGACAGGGGAGAACTATGGCTACACCTTC. The V gene is TRBV19, the J gene TRBJ1-2; 10 nucleotides match TRBD1. This CDR3 is built from 18 residues. CDR1 and CDR2 from the germline V gene are LNHDA and SQIVND (reference sequence). The trim removed 0 bases at V and 2 bases at J, leaving 9 bases unmatched.

The rearrangement joins TRBV4-1 to TRBJ2-1, with 9 bases matching TRBD1. This CDR3 comprises 14 residues. The ends lost 1 base at V and 6 bases at J; junction bases unmatched: 1. The germline V gene encodes CDR1 MGHRA and CDR2 YSYEKL. CDR3 region: CASSQGDRANEQFF. The CDR3 DNA reads TGCGCCAGCAGCCAAGGGGACAGGGCCAATGAGCAGTTCTTC.

The chain uses TRBV9 and TRBJ2-3; 12 nucleotides line up with TRBD2. V lost 3 bases and J lost 4; bases outside the gene matches: 18. The CDR3 has 20 residues. Per the germline V gene, CDR1 is SGDLS and CDR2 is YYNGEE. This CDR3 reads CASSAQLAGGRGALADTQYF. DNA of the CDR3: TGTGCCAGCAGCGCCCAACTAGCGGGGGGCCGGGGGGCACTAGCAGATACGCAGTATTTT.

The chain uses TRBV7-8 and TRBJ2-2, with TRBD1 matching over 7 bases. Per the germline V gene, CDR1 is SGHVS and CDR2 is FQNEAQ. This CDR3 spans 15 amino acids. The junction had 10 bases not matched to a gene; V was cut back by 5 bases and J by 7 bases. CDR3 nucleotide sequence: TGTGCCAGCAGCCAAGAGGGGACAGTCCGCGGGGAGCTGTTTTTT. Its translation is CASSQEGTVRGELFF.

Comments on this clone: The junction and the germline gene differ at one end; a read error may be behind it. V and J are TRBV6-5 and TRBJ1-5, with D tentatively TRBD1 (5 bases). The CDR3 length is 14 residues. CDR1 and CDR2 from the germline V gene are MNHEY and SVGAGI. The CDR3 DNA follows: TGTGCCAGCACCCAGCAGGGTTTCAATGAGCCCCAGCATTTT. Encoded protein: CASTQQGFNEPQHF.

This sequence joins TRBV5-4 and TRBJ2-3; 10 bases match TRBD2. The V segment lost 4 bases and the J segment 9 bases; nucleotides outside the gene matches: 11. Per germline, CDR1 SGHNT and CDR2 YYREEE (reference sequence). The CDR3 runs to 15 residues. The CDR3 here is CASSQSGGALLTQYF. CDR3 bases: TGTGCCAGCAGCCAGAGCGGGGGGGCCCTTCTGACGCAGTATTTT.

The CDR3 sequence: CASSKGGSVPSSYEQYF. The CDR3 region has the DNA TGTGCCAGCAGCAAAGGCGGAAGCGTACCAAGCTCCTACGAGCAGTACTTC. The gene calls are TRBV21-1 and TRBJ2-7; the table's D gene call, TRBD2, was not cross checked with the DNA. TRBV21-1 is a documented pseudogene. The CDR3 has 17 amino acids.

The chain combines TRBV30 with TRBJ2-5, with D possibly being TRBD2 (7 bases). The CDR3 length is 14 residues. Deletions cut 2 bases from V and 0 bases from J, with 10 bases between. Germline V gene sequence: CDR1 GTSNPN, CDR2 SVGIG (reference sequence). The CDR3 DNA reads TGTGCCTGGAGTAGGGGGGGGTACCAAGAGACCCAGTACTTC. Its translation is CAWSRGGYQETQYF. Supplemented by reference TRBV30 and TRBJ2-5, the full variable domain reads SQTIHQWPATLVQPVGSPLSLECTVEGTSNPNLYWYRQAAGRGLQLLFYSVGIGQISSEVPQNLSASRPQDRQFILSSKKLLLSDSGFYLCAWSRGGYQETQYFGPGTRLLVL.

The chain recombines TRBV13 with TRBJ2-1, with D unclear. Germline loops: CDR1 PRHDT, CDR2 FYEKMQ (reference sequence). Deletions cut 2 bases from V and 1 base from J, with 9 bases between. CDR3 size: 15 residues. CDR3 bases: TGTGCCAGCAGCTTACAGGATAAATCCTACAATGAGCAGTTCTTC. Its protein product is CASSLQDKSYNEQFF.